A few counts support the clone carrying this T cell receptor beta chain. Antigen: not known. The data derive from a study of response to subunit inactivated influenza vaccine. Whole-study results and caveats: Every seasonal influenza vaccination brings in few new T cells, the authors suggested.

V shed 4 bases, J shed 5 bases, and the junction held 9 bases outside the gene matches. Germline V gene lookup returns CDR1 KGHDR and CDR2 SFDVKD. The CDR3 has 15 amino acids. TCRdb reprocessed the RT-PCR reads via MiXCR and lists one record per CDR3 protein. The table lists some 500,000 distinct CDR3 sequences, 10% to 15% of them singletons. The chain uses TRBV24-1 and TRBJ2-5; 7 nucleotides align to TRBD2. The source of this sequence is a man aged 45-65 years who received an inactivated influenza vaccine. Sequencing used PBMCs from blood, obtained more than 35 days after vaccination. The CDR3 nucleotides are TGTGCCACCAGTGAACCATCTGGGACTACGGAGACCCAGTACTTC. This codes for CATSEPSGTTETQYF.